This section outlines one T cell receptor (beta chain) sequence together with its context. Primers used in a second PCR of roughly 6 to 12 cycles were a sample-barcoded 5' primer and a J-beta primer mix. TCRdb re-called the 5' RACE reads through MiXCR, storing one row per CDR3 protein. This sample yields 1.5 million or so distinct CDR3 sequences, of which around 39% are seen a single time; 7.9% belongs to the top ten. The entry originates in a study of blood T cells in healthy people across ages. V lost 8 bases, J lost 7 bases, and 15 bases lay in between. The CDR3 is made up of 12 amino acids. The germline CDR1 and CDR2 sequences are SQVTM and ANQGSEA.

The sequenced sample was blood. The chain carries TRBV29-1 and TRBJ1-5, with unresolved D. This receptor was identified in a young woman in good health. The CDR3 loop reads CSPRRSRQPQHF. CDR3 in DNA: TGCAGCCCGAGAAGGTCCCGACAGCCCCAGCATTTT. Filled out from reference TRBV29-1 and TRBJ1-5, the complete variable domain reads SAVISQKPSRDICQRGTSLTIQCQVDSQVTMMFWYRQQPGQSLTLIATANQGSEATYESGFVIDKFPISRPNLTFSTLTVSNMSPEDSSIYLCSPRRSRQPQHFGDGTRLSIL.